Below are 24 T cell receptor beta chains sequenced from a single sample in a study of blood T cell repertoires in COVID-19. TCRdb keeps only in-frame clones here, not all; method: immunoSEQ multiplex PCR. The table lists over 250,000 clones, about nine tenths of them singletons. The specimen was peripheral blood. These receptors originate from a man aged 45-60 years with acute or convalescent COVID-19.

This chain links TRBV5-1 with TRBJ1-1; D might be TRBD1 (6 bases). This CDR3 contains 16 residues. Germline CDR1 SGHRS, CDR2 YFSETQ. Between the trimmed V and J ends, which lost 4 bases and 0 bases, there was a span of 16 bases. CDR3 loop: CASSPRGGHLNTEAFF. The CDR3 DNA reads as TGCGCCAGCAGCCCAAGGGGGGGACATCTGAACACTGAAGCTTTCTTT.

The chain uses TRBV5-4 and TRBJ2-3; 8 bases fit TRBD1. Germline V gene sequence: CDR1 SGHNT, CDR2 YYREEE (reference sequence). Unmatched junction bases numbered 11, after V lost 6 bases and J lost 2 bases. The CDR3 runs 16 residues. The CDR3 DNA sequence: TGTGCCAGCACCCAAACGACGGGACAGGACACAGATACGCAGTATTTT. Its translation is CASTQTTGQDTDTQYF.

The chain couples TRBV12-3 or TRBV12-4 to TRBJ2-5; TRBD1 agrees at 7 bases. V shed 6 bases and J 5 bases; nucleotides not matched to a gene: 6. CDR3 length: 13 residues. The CDR3 coding sequence is TGTGCCAGCAGGCTGACAGGGAGTGAGACCCAGTACTTC. Translation: CASRLTGSETQYF.

The V gene is TRBV30, the J gene TRBJ1-6; D perhaps matches TRBD1 (6 bases). This CDR3 has 15 amino acids. V lost 1 base to trimming and J lost 3 bases, with 10 bases between them. CDR1 and CDR2 from the germline V gene are GTSNPN and SVGIG (reference sequence). The CDR3 DNA reads TGTGCCTGGAGTGGACAGGCGATCTATAATTCACCCCTCCACTTT. Protein product: CAWSGQAIYNSPLHF.

This chain joins TRBV18 and TRBJ1-2; 9 bases are a match to TRBD1. Germline V lookup: CDR1 KGHSH, CDR2 LQKENI. The CDR3 is made up of 16 amino acids. The trim removed 2 bases at V and 7 bases at J, leaving 11 bases unmatched. In DNA, the CDR3 is TGTGCCAGCTCACCAGAATTACAGGGGGCCGTAGGTGGCTACACCTTC. Translating it yields CASSPELQGAVGGYTF.

This clone has a single count. The V and J genes are TRBV5-6 and TRBJ1-2; 8 bases are a match to TRBD1. After removal of 0 bases from V and 1 base from J, the junction contained 5 bases not matched to a gene. The germline V gene has CDR1 SGHDT and CDR2 YYEEEE. The CDR3 loop spans 16 amino acids. The CDR3 DNA sequence: TGTGCCAGCAGCTTGGGGCCAGGGGGCTTTAACTATGGCTACACCTTC. Translation gives CASSLGPGGFNYGYTF. Drawing the rest from reference TRBV5-6 and TRBJ1-2, the complete variable domain is DAGVTQSPTHLIKTRGQQVTLRCSPKSGHDTVSWYQQALGQGPQFIFQYYEEEERQRGNFPDRFSGHQFPNYSSELNVNALLLGDSALYLCASSLGPGGFNYGYTFGSGTRLTVV.

The chain combines TRBV27 with TRBJ1-6; D is unclear. Trimming left V 6 bases short and J 7 bases short, with 13 bases between. The germline CDR1 and CDR2 sequences are MNHEY and SMNVEV (reference sequence). This CDR3 is 14 amino acids long. CDR3 DNA sequence: TGTGCCAGCAGACTAGCCGCGGAGAATTCACCCCTCCACTTT. Translating gives CASRLAAENSPLHF.

This clone was recorded a few times. The rearrangement uses TRBV30 and TRBJ1-3; no clear D. Germline assignment: CDR1 GTSNPN and CDR2 SVGIG (reference sequence). Trimming cost V 0 bases and J 5 bases, with 8 bases left between them. This CDR3 is 13 amino acids long. CDR3: CAWSVSGRNTIYF. In nucleotides, the CDR3 is TGTGCCTGGAGTGTATCCGGGAGAAACACCATATATTTT. Full variable domain (missing parts from reference TRBV30 and TRBJ1-3): SQTIHQWPATLVQPVGSPLSLECTVEGTSNPNLYWYRQAAGRGLQLLFYSVGIGQISSEVPQNLSASRPQDRQFILSSKKLLLSDSGFYLCAWSVSGRNTIYFGEGSWLTVV.

The chain carries TRBV18 and TRBJ2-7, with 8 bases that match TRBD2. V shed 3 bases and J 1 base; nucleotides not matched to a gene: 11. There are 17 residues in the CDR3. The V gene's germline CDR1 is KGHSH and CDR2 LQKENI. The CDR3 region has the DNA TGTGCCAGCTCACCCGAGGGACTTCGGGGGGGGTCCTACGAGCAGTACTTC. Translation gives CASSPEGLRGGSYEQYF.

This chain connects TRBV4-2 to TRBJ2-7, with a tentative D call TRBD1 (6 bases). The CDR3 covers 11 residues. Germline V gene data show CDR1 as LGHNA and CDR2 as YNFKEQ. The germline V and J ends were trimmed by 10 bases and 7 bases, with 14 bases remaining between them. The CDR3 DNA follows: TGTGCCACCGGACCAGGGGTGGAGCAGTACTTC. Its translation is CATGPGVEQYF.

This clone was observed once. The chain uses TRBV19 and TRBJ2-5, with TRBD1 identical over 8 bases. Germline V CDR1 and CDR2: LNHDA, SQIVND (reference sequence). This CDR3 contains 13 residues. The ends lost 3 bases at V and 4 bases at J; junction bases unmatched: 1. The CDR3 nucleotides read TGTGCCAGTAGTATTGGGACAGGAGAGACCCAGTACTTC. Translated, it gives CASSIGTGETQYF.

In nucleotides, the CDR3 is TGTGCCAGCAGCTGGGGACAATACGAGCAGTACTTC. This encodes CASSWGQYEQYF. The chain employs TRBV7-9 and TRBJ2-7; tentatively, D is TRBD1 (6 bases). The V gene's germline CDR1 is SEHNR and CDR2 FQNEAQ (reference sequence). CDR3 length: 12 amino acids. V lost 4 bases to trimming and J lost 4 bases, with 8 bases between them.

This clone was counted once. The CDR3 DNA follows: TGTGCCAGCAGCTTGGGGGGGGGAGGCTATGGCTACACCTTC. It codes for CASSLGGGGYGYTF. The V and J genes are TRBV5-4 and TRBJ1-2, with D perhaps matching TRBD1 (5 bases). The CDR3 has 14 amino acids. CDR1 is SGHNT and CDR2 is YYREEE in the germline V gene (reference sequence). Trimming shortened V by 0 bases and J by 4 bases, and 10 bases separated the two germline ends. The whole variable domain, filled in from reference TRBV5-4 and TRBJ1-2, reads ETGVTQSPTHLIKTRGQQVTLRCSSQSGHNTVSWYQQALGQGPQFIFQYYREEENGRGNFPPRFSGLQFPNYSSELNVNALELDDSALYLCASSLGGGGYGYTFGSGTRLTVV.

The V and J genes are TRBV5-4 and TRBJ2-2, with 9 bases lining up with TRBD1. CDR3 length: 17 residues. Looked up from germline, CDR1 is SGHNT and CDR2 is YYREEE (reference sequence). Trimming cost V 1 base and J 5 bases; bases outside gene matches: 9. This CDR3 is CASSLRGGQGRTGELFF. As DNA, the CDR3 is TGTGCCAGCAGCTTGAGAGGGGGACAGGGAAGGACCGGGGAGCTGTTTTTT.

The chain joins TRBV6-5 to TRBJ1-1; 7 bases fit TRBD1. The J segment lost 1 base and the V segment lost 2 bases, leaving 7 bases of the junction unmatched. This CDR3 spans 16 amino acids. In germline, CDR1 is MNHEY, CDR2 SVGAGI. This CDR3 is CASSYRGRGRNTEAFF. The CDR3 bases are TGTGCCAGCAGTTACAGGGGGCGAGGGAGGAACACTGAAGCTTTCTTT.

The chain has TRBV3-1 (or the pseudogene TRBV3-2) and TRBJ1-4; weak D call: TRBD1 (5 bases). CDR1 and CDR2 (germline): LGHDT, YNNKEL (reference sequence). The CDR3 is made up of 15 amino acids. Trimming cost V 4 bases and J 7 bases, with 16 bases left between them. The CDR3 sequence is CASSPSRGFIEKLFF. The CDR3 DNA reads as TGTGCCAGCAGCCCATCACGGGGGTTCATTGAAAAACTGTTTTTT.

The chain combines TRBV25-1 with TRBJ2-6; the D is unclear. The CDR3 contains 13 residues. V was shortened by 8 bases and J by 2 bases, with 7 bases between the two germline ends. Germline V gene lookup returns CDR1 MGHDK and CDR2 SYGVNS. The CDR3 loop reads CASELPGANVLTF. In nucleotides, the CDR3 is TGTGCCAGCGAACTGCCTGGGGCCAACGTCCTGACTTTC.

The J gene is TRBJ1-1, the V gene TRBV7-2; D is unresolved. This CDR3 is built from 13 residues. Germline V gives CDR1 SGHTA, CDR2 FQGNSA. V was trimmed by 6 bases and J by 1 base, leaving 9 bases between them. CDR3 residues: CASRKQPNTEAFF. The CDR3 DNA reads as TGTGCCAGCAGGAAACAGCCGAACACTGAAGCTTTCTTT.

The rearrangement links TRBV18 to TRBJ2-3; 7 bases fit TRBD1. J lost 1 base, V lost 7 bases, and 5 bases had no gene match. Germline V lookup: CDR1 KGHSH, CDR2 LQKENI. The CDR3 spans 14 residues. In nucleotides, the CDR3 is TGTGCCAGCTGCAAGGGGGCCGGCACAGATACGCAGTATTTT. It translates to CASCKGAGTDTQYF. The full variable domain, completed using reference TRBV18 and TRBJ2-3, is NAGVMQNPRHLVRRRGQEARLRCSPMKGHSHVYWYRQLPEEGLKFMVYLQKENIIDESGMPKERFSAEFPKEGPSILRIQQVVRGDSAAYFCASCKGAGTDTQYFGPGTRLTVL.

The J gene is TRBJ2-3, the V gene TRBV7-9, with TRBD2 identical over 8 bases. J gave up 0 bases and V 0 bases, and 11 bases lay outside the gene matches. Germline V gene sequence: CDR1 SEHNR, CDR2 FQNEAQ (reference sequence). This CDR3 contains 19 residues. CDR3 sequence reads: CASSLAGHSGASSTDTQYF. CDR3 bases: TGTGCCAGCAGCTTAGCTGGTCATAGCGGGGCATCTAGCACAGATACGCAGTATTTT.

The chain couples TRBV10-2 to TRBJ1-2; D remains ambiguous. From germline, CDR1 is WSHSY and CDR2 SAAADI. The CDR3 sequence is 13 residues long. Trimming left V 2 bases short and J 3 bases short, with 7 bases between. DNA for the CDR3: TGCGCCAGCAGTGAGGAGGGATACTATGGCTACACCTTC. It specifies CASSEEGYYGYTF.

This chain uses TRBV28 with TRBJ1-5; 9 bases are a match to TRBD1. The CDR3 covers 17 residues. Unmatched junction bases numbered 8, after V lost 4 bases and J lost 1 base. Germline V lookup: CDR1 MDHEN, CDR2 SYDVKM. In DNA form, the CDR3 reads TGTGCCAGCAGTTCACCGGGACAGGGCAGGAGCAATCAGCCCCAGCATTTT. This sequence encodes CASSSPGQGRSNQPQHF.

The CDR3 DNA follows: TGTGCCAGCAGCCCCGGACAGGGGATGGGCTACACCTTC. It codes for CASSPGQGMGYTF. The gene calls are TRBV6-5 and TRBJ1-2; 9 nucleotides line up with TRBD1. Looked up from germline, CDR1 is MNHEY and CDR2 is SVGAGI. V lost 6 bases to trimming and J lost 8 bases; unmatched junction nucleotides: 7. This CDR3 has 13 residues.

The rearrangement links TRBV7-3 to TRBJ2-5; D not resolved. V lost 8 bases to trimming and J lost 5 bases, with 15 bases between them. Germline V gives CDR1 SGHTA, CDR2 FQGTGA. CDR3 size: 13 residues. Written as DNA, the CDR3 is TGTGCCAGCTCGCAGAACGGGTGGGAGACCCAGTACTTC. Translated, it gives CASSQNGWETQYF.